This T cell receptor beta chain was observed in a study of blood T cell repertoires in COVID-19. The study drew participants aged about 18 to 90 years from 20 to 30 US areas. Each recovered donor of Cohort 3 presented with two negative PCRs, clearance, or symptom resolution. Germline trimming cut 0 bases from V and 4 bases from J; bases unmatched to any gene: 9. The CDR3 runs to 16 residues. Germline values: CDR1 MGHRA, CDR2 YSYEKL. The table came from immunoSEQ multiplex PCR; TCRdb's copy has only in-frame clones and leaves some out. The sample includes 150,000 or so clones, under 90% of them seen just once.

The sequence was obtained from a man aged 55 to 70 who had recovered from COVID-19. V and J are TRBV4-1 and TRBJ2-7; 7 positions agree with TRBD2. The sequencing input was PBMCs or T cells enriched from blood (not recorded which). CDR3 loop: CASSQESGILAYEQYF. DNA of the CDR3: TGCGCCAGCAGCCAAGAGAGCGGGATATTAGCTTACGAGCAGTACTTC.